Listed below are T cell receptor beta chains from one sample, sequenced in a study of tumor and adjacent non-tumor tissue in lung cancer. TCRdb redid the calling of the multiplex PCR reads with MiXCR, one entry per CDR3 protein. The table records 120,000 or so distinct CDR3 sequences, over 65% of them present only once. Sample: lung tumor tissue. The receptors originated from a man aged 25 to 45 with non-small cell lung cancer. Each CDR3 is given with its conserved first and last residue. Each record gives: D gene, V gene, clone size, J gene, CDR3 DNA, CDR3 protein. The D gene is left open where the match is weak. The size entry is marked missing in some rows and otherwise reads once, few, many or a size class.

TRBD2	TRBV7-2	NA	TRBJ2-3	TGTGCCAGCAGCCTTAGCGGGAGGGCCATCGGTAGCGCAGATACGCAGTATTTT	CASSLSGRAIGSADTQYF
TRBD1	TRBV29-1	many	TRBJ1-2	TGCAGCGTTCTGGGCTGGGACAGGGGTGGCTACACCTTC	CSVLGWDRGGYTF
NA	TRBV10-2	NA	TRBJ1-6	TGCGCCAGCAACCCGACTTCCCATAATAATTCACCCCTCCACTTT	CASNPTSHNNSPLHF
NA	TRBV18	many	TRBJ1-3	TGTGCCAGCTCACCAGGCAACTCTGGAAACACCATATATTTT	CASSPGNSGNTIYF
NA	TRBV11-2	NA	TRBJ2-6	TGTGCCAGCAGCCCCCGGGGGCAGATGATTGGGGCCAACGTCCTGACTTTC	CASSPRGQMIGANVLTF
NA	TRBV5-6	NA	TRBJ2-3	TGTGCCAGCAGCCCCGGGGCGGCCAGCACAGATACGCAGTATTTT	CASSPGAASTDTQYF
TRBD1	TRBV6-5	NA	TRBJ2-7	TGTGCCAGCAGACCCGGACAGGGTGTAGGTGAGGAGTACTTC	CASRPGQGVGEEYF
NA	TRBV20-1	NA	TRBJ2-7	TGCAGTGCCGGGTCCCTAGCTTGGGACGAGCAGTACTTC	CSAGSLAWDEQYF
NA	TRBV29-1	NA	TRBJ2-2	TGCAGCGTTGATTGGATTCAGATCACTCGTCAGGGAGGCACCGGGGAGCTGTTTTTT	CSVDWIQITRQGGTGELFF
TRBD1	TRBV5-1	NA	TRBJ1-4	TGCGCCAGCAGCCCGGGACAGCCAAATGAAAAACTGTTTTTT	CASSPGQPNEKLFF
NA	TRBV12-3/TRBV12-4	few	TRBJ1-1	TGTGCCAACAGTTGGAACCAGAACACTGAAGCTTTCTTT	CANSWNQNTEAFF
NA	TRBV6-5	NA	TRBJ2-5	TGTGCCAACAGATACGACGGCAGTATAGAGACCCAGTACTTC	CANRYDGSIETQYF
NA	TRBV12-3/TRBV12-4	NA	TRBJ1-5	TGTGCCAGTAGTATTCCTCCCAGCCCGCCCCAGCAATTT	CASSIPPSPPQQF
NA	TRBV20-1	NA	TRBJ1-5	TGCATTGCTAGGAATCAGCCCCAGCATTTT	CIARNQPQHF
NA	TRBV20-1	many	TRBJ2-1	TGCAGTGCTGGGGCAGCCGCCGCGGGTGAGCAGTTCTTC	CSAGAAAAGEQFF
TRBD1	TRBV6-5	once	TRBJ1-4	TGTTCCGGCAGTTCCAGACAGGGTGTTAATGAAAAACTGTTTTTT	CSGSSRQGVNEKLFF
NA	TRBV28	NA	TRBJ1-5	TGTGCCAGCAGTTTAGGGAGGGCGAGGGATCAGCCCCAGCATTTT	CASSLGRARDQPQHF
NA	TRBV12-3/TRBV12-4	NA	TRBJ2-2	TGTGCCAGCACCCTAGCCGGGAGAACCACCTGGGAGCTGTTTTTT	CASTLAGRTTWELFF
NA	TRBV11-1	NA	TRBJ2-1	TGTGCCAGCAGTTTGGTTAATGTGCAGTTCTTC	CASSLVNVQFF
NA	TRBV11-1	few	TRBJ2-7	TGTGCCAGCAGCTCAGCTGCTTATCCCTACGAGCAGTATTTC	CASSSAAYPYEQYF
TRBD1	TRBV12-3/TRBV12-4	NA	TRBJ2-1	TGTGCCAGCAGCAAGTCCCCAGGGGGCTTCTACAATGAGCAGTTCTTC	CASSKSPGGFYNEQFF
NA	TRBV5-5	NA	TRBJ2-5	TGTGCCAGCAGCCTGTTCGGGGGGCAAGGAAAGACCCAGTACTTC	CASSLFGGQGKTQYF
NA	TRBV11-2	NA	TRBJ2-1	TGTACCAGCAGCTTAGATCAGGGCAGGGACAATGAGCAATTCTTC	CTSSLDQGRDNEQFF
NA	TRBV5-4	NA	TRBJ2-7	TGTGCCAGCAGCCCGGGGGAAAACAGCTCCTACGAACAGTACTTC	CASSPGENSSYEQYF
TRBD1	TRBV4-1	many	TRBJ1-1	TGCGCCAGCAGCGCATCAGGGGGGGGGGCTTTCTTT	CASSASGGGAFF
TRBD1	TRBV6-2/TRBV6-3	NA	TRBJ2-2	TGTGCCAGCAGTACGACAGGGGGCACGAACACCGGGGAGTTGTTTTTT	CASSTTGGTNTGELFF
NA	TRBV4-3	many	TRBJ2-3	TGCGCCAGCAGCCAAGAAAGGTCCCTAGCCCTCACAGATACGCAGTATTTT	CASSQERSLALTDTQYF
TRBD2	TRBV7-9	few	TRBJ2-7	TGTGCCAGCAGCTTAGGAGTCGCTAGCGGGAGCTACGAGCAGTACTTC	CASSLGVASGSYEQYF
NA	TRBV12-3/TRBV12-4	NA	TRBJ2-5	TGTGCCGGCAGTTCGTGGGACCAAGAGGCCCAATACTTC	CAGSSWDQEAQYF
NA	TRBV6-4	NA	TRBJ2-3	TGTACCAGCAGTGGGTCGACAGACACAGATACGCAGTATTTT	CTSSGSTDTDTQYF
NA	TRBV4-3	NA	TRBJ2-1	TGCGCCAGCAGCCACCAGAGATCCTACAATGAGCAGTTCTTC	CASSHQRSYNEQFF
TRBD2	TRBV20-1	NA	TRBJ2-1	TGCATTACTAGAGTTTTAGCGGGGGAGGCCAATGAACAGTTCTTC	CITRVLAGEANEQFF
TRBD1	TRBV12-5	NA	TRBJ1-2	TGTGTTAGTGGTTTGGTCACAGGGGGCTCCAACTATGGCTACACCTTC	CVSGLVTGGSNYGYTF
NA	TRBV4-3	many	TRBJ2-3	TGCGCCAGCAGCCAAGAAAGTAGGGGAGATACGCAGTATTTT	CASSQESRGDTQYF
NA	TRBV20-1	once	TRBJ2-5	TGCAGTTCTAGATGGGGGGGCCGGGAGAGCCAGTACTTC	CSSRWGGRESQYF
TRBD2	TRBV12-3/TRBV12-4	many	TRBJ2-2	TGTGCCAGCAGTTCTGAGCGGGGGGCGAACACCGGGGAGCTGTTTTTT	CASSSERGANTGELFF
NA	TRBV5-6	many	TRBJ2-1	TGTGCCAGCAGCATCCCAGTGGGAGAGCAGTTCTTC	CASSIPVGEQFF
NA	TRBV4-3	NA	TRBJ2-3	TGCGCCAGCAGCCGCTGGTGCGGAGTTAGCACAGATACGCAGTTTTTT	CASSRWCGVSTDTQFF
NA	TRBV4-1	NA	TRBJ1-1	TGCACCAGCAGTCAAACTCGCGGGATGAACACTGAAGCTTTATTT	CTSSQTRGMNTEALF
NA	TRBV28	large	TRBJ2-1	TGTGCCAGCAGTTCCCCCATAGCGGAGAAGAGCTCCTACAATGAGCAGTTCTTC	CASSSPIAEKSSYNEQFF
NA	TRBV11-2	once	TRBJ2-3	TGTGCTAGCAGCCGGACAGTGAGAGATACGCAGTATTTT	CASSRTVRDTQYF
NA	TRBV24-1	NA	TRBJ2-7	TGTGTCACCAGTGAAGGACACGAGCAGTACTTC	CVTSEGHEQYF
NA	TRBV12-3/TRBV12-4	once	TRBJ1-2	TGTGTTAGCAGTATAGGGACTGGCTACACCTTC	CVSSIGTGYTF